This record concerns one T cell receptor beta chain sequence. Antigen: not known. The data were obtained in a study of CD8 T cells in Susac syndrome. As for the study in general: When blood was collected, patients with Susac syndrome were therapy-naive, were taking corticosteroids, or were receiving intravenous immunoglobulin alone. The study's findings and limits: No clonal expansion appeared among CD4+ T cells in Susac patients.

Reverse transcription of roughly 0.5 to 1 ug RNA used random hexamers. TCRdb independently ran MiXCR on the immunoSEQ multiplex PCR reads; one entry per CDR3 protein. The sample consists of more than 150,000 distinct CDR3 sequences, about 95% of them appearing once. The ends were cut back, 3 bases at V and 3 bases at J, with 10 bases in the middle. The germline CDR1 and CDR2 sequences are SGDLS and YYNGEE. CDR3 length equals 14 residues. Both CD4+ and CD8+ T cells were negatively isolated, and TEMRA cells underwent FACS enrichment. This receptor was taken from a human donor with Susac syndrome. The sequenced material came from CD4+ T cells from PBMCs. This chain links TRBV9 with TRBJ1-5; a weak D match, TRBD1 (6 bases). CDR3 DNA sequence: TGTGCCAGCAGCGCGAGGGGGGACAATCAGCCCCAGCATTTT. This codes for CASSARGDNQPQHF.